This T cell receptor beta chain was captured in a study of blood T cell repertoires in COVID-19 (dated by TCRdb to 2020 to 2021). Study-level background: Samples covering the acute and convalescent phases of COVID-19 were provided by collaborators in the United States, Italy and Spain. Samples came from the ongoing ImmuneRACE study (first 160 participants) plus 1,254 subjects from 6 global collaborators. Sample metadata almost always included a de-identified subject ID, COVID-19 status, age in years and sex. The repertoires were released in a freely available public database meant as a resource for research on the immune response to SARS-CoV-2. The dataset comprised deeply sampled blood TCRbeta repertoires from subjects exposed to, actively infected with, or recovered from COVID-19. Where available, HLA class I and class II types were taken from metadata supplied by the sample provider and were not determined by assay-based typing. The prospective study material was composed of cDNA or gDNA derived from T cells, B-cell-depleted T cells, or PBMCs. Study-level results and caveats: How much clinical and demographic metadata was included differed by source and by participant, and the metadata was provided uncurated.

At the junction V is shortened by 3 bases and J by 3 bases, with 13 bases in between. The germline V gene (reference sequence) gives CDR1 as SGHNT and CDR2 as YYREEE. The CDR3 spans 14 residues, from the cysteine through the phenylalanine. The read is trimmed to its CDR3 DNA, 42 bases read in frame from base 1. In the case of this clone: No antigen is known for it. The input lacks base qualities; no much larger clone sits a single base away.

TCRbeta CDR3 regions were amplified from genomic DNA using the immunoSEQ Assay, a bias-controlled multiplex PCR. Per the source publication's procedure: Within the assay, amplification of reference gene primers was used to estimate how many nucleated cells each sample contained. To quantify the absolute abundance of each unique TCRbeta CDR3 rearrangement, sequence reads were collapsed and filtered. Productive Simpson clonality was computed per sample as the square root of Simpson's diversity index over productive rearrangements. The table comes from immuneACCESS by way of TCRdb, which keeps in-frame sequences with V and J called. Part of the clones is missing from these tables; in studies checked, under half for an unresolved V gene and the rest for unknown reasons. V and J calls and clone size are those listed in that table; D and trimming were worked out from the DNA. The sample table shows 250,000 to 350,000 clones, and around 90% are seen once. 3.5% to 4.5% of the sample is held by the ten biggest clonotypes.

Enrolling through a virtual design, the prospective study's participants ranged in age from roughly 18 to 95 years and lived across about two dozen United States geographic areas. In the prospective study, participants were assigned to cohorts based on the clinical history participants reported in a screening survey and a study questionnaire. In the prospective study, whole blood, serum and a nasopharyngeal or oropharyngeal swab were collected from each participant by mobile phlebotomists. Additional blood draws and questionnaires over an approximately two-month period could optionally be provided by prospective study participants. Before DNA extraction, prospective study blood samples were shipped either frozen or at room temperature.

The material sequenced was PBMCs or T cells enriched from blood (not recorded which). The chain joins TRBV5-4 to TRBJ2-7; the D segment could be TRBD1, given 5 matching bases. This TCR came from a woman aged 18-35 years with acute COVID-19. Here the CDR3 is given as CASSWAGNVYEQYF. In nucleotide form, the sequence is TGTGCCAGCAGCTGGGCAGGGAACGTCTACGAGCAGTACTTC.